These 31 T cell receptor beta chains were sequenced from one sample in a study of control samples from healthy donors and cancer patients (dated by TCRdb to 2020 to 2021). Receptors were amplified or captured by the immunoSEQ multiplex PCR assay. In its TCRdb copy, this immuneACCESS table keeps in-frame sequences only and misses some clones. Where compared with another copy, unresolved V genes explain less than half of these, and the others have no known cause. This sample has approximately 170,000 clones in its table, and around 89% of those were observed once. Jointly, the top ten make up approximately 1.5% of the sample. The sequenced sample was blood. These receptors came from a woman between 45 and 65 years old in good health.

The CDR3 protein is CAISGDRVVQPQHF. Written as DNA, the CDR3 is TGTGCCATCAGTGGAGACAGGGTCGTTCAGCCCCAGCATTTT. The chain joins TRBV10-3 to TRBJ1-5; 7 nucleotides line up with TRBD1. The CDR3 contains 14 residues. The J segment lost 6 bases and the V segment lost 4 bases, leaving 6 bases of the junction unmatched. CDR1 is ENHRY and CDR2 is SYGVKD in the germline V gene.

This sequence joins TRBV6-2 or TRBV6-3 and TRBJ2-5; no definite D call. CDR3 length: 12 residues. Per the germline V gene, CDR1 is MNHEY and CDR2 is SVGEGT. Trimming removed 4 bases from V and 9 bases from J, with 12 bases in between. CDR3 nucleotides: TGTGCCAGCAGTTTCCCACGGATGTCCCAGTACTTC. Encoded protein: CASSFPRMSQYF.

CDR3 bases: TGTGCCAGCAGCTTGGGACAGGGGGCCTACGAGCAGTACTTC. Translating gives CASSLGQGAYEQYF. This chain connects TRBV5-4 to TRBJ2-7; 9 bases agree with TRBD1. CDR3 length: 14 amino acids. With V trimmed by 0 bases and J by 2 bases, 0 bases remained unmatched. The germline CDR1 and CDR2 sequences are SGHNT and YYREEE (reference sequence). The full variable domain, completed using reference TRBV5-4 and TRBJ2-7, is ETGVTQSPTHLIKTRGQQVTLRCSSQSGHNTVSWYQQALGQGPQFIFQYYREEENGRGNFPPRFSGLQFPNYSSELNVNALELDDSALYLCASSLGQGAYEQYFGPGTRLTVT.

The rearrangement joins TRBV6-5 to TRBJ2-2, with TRBD1 matching over 10 bases. V trimming: 8 bases; J trimming: 10 bases; junction bases outside the gene matches: 13. The CDR3 runs 15 residues. The germline gives CDR1 MNHEY, CDR2 SVGAGI. DNA of the CDR3: TGTGCCAGCGGCCGGCGACAGGGGGCTTCCGAGGAGCTGTTTTTT. This sequence encodes CASGRRQGASEELFF.

The gene calls are TRBV19 and TRBJ1-2; D remains unclear. The ends were cut back, 3 bases at V and 4 bases at J, with 12 bases in the middle. The CDR3 consists of 14 residues. Germline CDR1 reads LNHDA; CDR2 reads SQIVND (reference sequence). The chain's CDR3 is CASSIDPSAYGYTF. The CDR3 nucleotides are TGTGCCAGTAGTATTGACCCCTCGGCCTATGGCTACACCTTC.

The gene calls are TRBV6-5 and TRBJ1-2; D perhaps matches TRBD1 (6 bases). The V end lost 0 bases, the J end lost 6 bases, and 17 bases lay between the germline ends. Germline V CDR1 and CDR2: MNHEY, SVGAGI. The CDR3 is 16 amino acids. CDR3 DNA: TGTGCCAGCAGTTACTCGATAATGGGGGGCGGTGATGGCTACACCTTC. Its translation: CASSYSIMGGGDGYTF.

V usage is TRBV5-6 and J usage is TRBJ2-1; D is ambiguous. Germline values: CDR1 SGHDT, CDR2 YYEEEE. The CDR3 has 11 amino acids. The V and J ends lost 1 base and 8 bases respectively, with 4 bases between them. The chain's CDR3 is CASSLWDEQFF. The CDR3 DNA is TGTGCCAGCAGCTTGTGGGATGAGCAGTTCTTC.

The V and J genes are TRBV14 and TRBJ2-1; D possibly corresponds to TRBD2 (5 bases). CDR3 length: 14 residues. Germline assignment: CDR1 SGHDN and CDR2 FVKESK. Trimming stripped 3 bases from V and 4 bases from J, with 10 bases between. In DNA form, the CDR3 reads TGTGCCAGCAGCCAGAGGGAAGTTTACAATGAGCAGTTCTTC. Protein product: CASSQREVYNEQFF.

The rearrangement uses TRBV7-2 and TRBJ2-7; D ambiguous. The CDR3 totals 16 residues. Trimming left V 3 bases short and J 0 bases short, with 15 bases between. Germline V lookup: CDR1 SGHTA, CDR2 FQGNSA. Here the CDR3 reads CASSLKVPSYSYEQYF. The CDR3 DNA sequence: TGTGCCAGCAGCTTGAAAGTGCCCTCCTACTCCTACGAGCAGTACTTC.

The rearrangement links TRBV28 to TRBJ1-6, with D possibly matching TRBD1 (5 bases). This CDR3 region has 15 residues. V shed 5 bases and J shed 10 bases, with 18 bases lying between them. Germline V lookup: CDR1 MDHEN, CDR2 SYDVKM. CDR3 in amino acids: CASSQRGSPPSPLHF. CDR3 coding DNA: TGTGCCAGCAGTCAACGGGGCAGCCCACCATCACCCCTCCACTTT.

This clone was observed once. The chain recombines TRBV7-2 with TRBJ2-3; D possibly matches TRBD1 or TRBD2 (5 bases each). Deletions cut 1 base from V and 3 bases from J, with 11 bases between. CDR1 is SGHTA, CDR2 FQGNSA, per germline. The CDR3 length is 15 residues. The CDR3 DNA is TGTGCCAGCAGCTTAGGACCAGGGAGAACAGATACGCAGTATTTT. Protein: CASSLGPGRTDTQYF.

The V call is TRBV4-1, the J call TRBJ2-7; 9 positions match TRBD1. Germline CDR1 is MGHRA and CDR2 is YSYEKL. V shed 1 base and J 5 bases; nucleotides not matched to a gene: 6. The CDR3 has 15 amino acids. The CDR3 nucleotides read TGCGCCAGCAGCCAAGCGGACAGGGGAATAGACGAGCAGTACTTC. Translating gives CASSQADRGIDEQYF.

The V gene is TRBV5-4, the J gene TRBJ1-4; no definite D call. The length of the CDR3 is 13 residues. Germline-derived CDR1 and CDR2 are SGHNT and YYREEE (reference sequence). Deletions cut 5 bases from V and 5 bases from J, with 10 bases between. CDR3 sequence (DNA): TGTGCCAGCAGTTTTACTGTAAATGAAAAACTGTTTTTT. This encodes CASSFTVNEKLFF. Supplemented by reference TRBV5-4 and TRBJ1-4, the full variable domain reads ETGVTQSPTHLIKTRGQQVTLRCSSQSGHNTVSWYQQALGQGPQFIFQYYREEENGRGNFPPRFSGLQFPNYSSELNVNALELDDSALYLCASSFTVNEKLFFGSGTQLSVL.

This clone was seen only a few times. The chain has TRBV6-5 and TRBJ1-5; D call uncertain. V was clipped by 6 bases and J by 2 bases, with 11 bases between them. Germline lookup yields CDR1 MNHEY and CDR2 SVGAGI. This CDR3 has 14 amino acids. The CDR3 protein is CASRITVGNQPQHF. CDR3 DNA: TGTGCCAGCAGGATCACAGTAGGCAATCAGCCCCAGCATTTT.

This chain joins TRBV24-1 and TRBJ2-5; tentatively, D is TRBD1 (5 bases). Germline loops: CDR1 KGHDR, CDR2 SFDVKD. This CDR3 has 12 amino acids. V was pared by 2 bases and J by 6 bases, with 6 bases between. The DNA of the CDR3 is TGTGCCACCAGTGATTCAGGGAAGACCCAGTACTTC. It is translated as CATSDSGKTQYF.

This chain connects TRBV27 to TRBJ1-2; 8 bases fit TRBD1. CDR3 length: 14 residues. Germline V lookup: CDR1 MNHEY, CDR2 SMNVEV (reference sequence). After removal of 4 bases from V and 4 bases from J, the junction contained 5 bases not matched to a gene. The CDR3 is CASSSGTGVYGYTF. The CDR3 nucleotides read TGTGCCAGCAGTTCAGGGACAGGCGTCTATGGCTACACCTTC.

J is TRBJ1-2 and V is TRBV9, with TRBD1 as a possible D gene (6 bases). The V end was cut by 0 bases, the J end by 1 base, with 13 bases between. This CDR3 has 16 amino acids. Germline V gene data show CDR1 as SGDLS and CDR2 as YYNGEE. The CDR3 protein is CASSVDHGQSNYGYTF. Here the CDR3 DNA reads TGTGCCAGCAGCGTAGATCATGGACAGAGTAACTATGGCTACACCTTC.

The rearrangement uses TRBV5-1 and TRBJ2-3; 15 positions match TRBD2. The CDR3 contains 16 residues. The V gene end was trimmed by 2 bases and the J gene end by 4 bases; junction bases not matched to a gene: 2. CDR1 is SGHRS and CDR2 is YFSETQ in the germline V gene. The CDR3 DNA is TGCGCCAGCAGCTTCGGACTAGCGGGAGGGCCAGATACGCAGTATTTT. This gives the protein CASSFGLAGGPDTQYF.

This chain joins TRBV5-4 and TRBJ1-2; 7 bases are shared with TRBD1. Germline CDR1 and CDR2: SGHNT and YYREEE (reference sequence). The CDR3 runs 14 residues. V shed 4 bases, J shed 4 bases, and the junction held 7 bases outside the gene matches. CDR3 sequence: CASSADRTAYGYTF. The CDR3 DNA reads TGTGCCAGCAGCGCGGACAGGACAGCCTATGGCTACACCTTC.

The V and J genes are TRBV3-1 (or the pseudogene TRBV3-2) and TRBJ1-2, with D possibly being TRBD1 (5 bases). The CDR3 covers 13 residues. Per germline, CDR1 LGHDT and CDR2 YNNKEL (reference sequence). The V and J ends lost 6 bases and 4 bases respectively, with 12 bases between them. CDR3 DNA sequence: TGTGCCAGCAGGGGACGGCGGCGCTATGGCTACACCTTC. It specifies CASRGRRRYGYTF.

The gene calls are TRBV7-3 and TRBJ2-1; D perhaps matches TRBD2 (6 bases). CDR1 is SGHTA and CDR2 is FQGTGA in the germline V gene. CDR3 size: 13 residues. Trimming took off 0 bases at V and 8 bases at J, with 8 bases between the two ends. The CDR3 here is CASSLTWGDEQFF. The CDR3, as DNA: TGTGCCAGCAGCTTAACTTGGGGGGATGAGCAGTTCTTC. The whole variable domain, remainder taken from reference TRBV7-3 and TRBJ2-1, is GAGVSQTPSNKVTEKGKYVELRCDPISGHTALYWYRQSLGQGPEFLIYFQGTGAADDSGLPNDRFFAVRPEGSVSTLKIQRTERGDSAVYLCASSLTWGDEQFFGPGTRLTVL.

This clone has only one observation. The genes are TRBV28 and TRBJ2-5; D possibly corresponds to TRBD1 (6 bases). The CDR3 totals 14 residues. With 5 bases removed from V and 1 base from J, the gap between germline ends came to 11 bases. CDR1 is MDHEN and CDR2 is SYDVKM in the germline V gene. CDR3 bases: TGTGCCAGCAGTATCCGGGACACCCAAGAGACCCAGTACTTC. Translation gives CASSIRDTQETQYF.

In its sample, this clone was seen once. The chain has TRBV7-9 and TRBJ1-2, with D hard to call. Trimming took 2 bases from V and 0 from J, leaving 10 bases between them. The length of the CDR3 is 15 residues. Per germline, CDR1 SEHNR and CDR2 FQNEAQ (reference sequence). The CDR3 region is CASSLNTATNYGYTF. CDR3 in DNA: TGTGCCAGCAGCTTAAACACAGCCACTAACTATGGCTACACCTTC.

The V call is TRBV7-2, the J call TRBJ2-3; 8 bases line up with TRBD2. The CDR3 totals 16 residues. The V gene end was trimmed by 2 bases and the J gene end by 3 bases; junction bases not matched to a gene: 7. Germline V gives CDR1 SGHTA, CDR2 FQGNSA. The CDR3 region is CASSLRSGGGTDTQYF. For the CDR3, the DNA is TGTGCCAGCAGCTTAAGGTCGGGCGGGGGGACAGATACGCAGTATTTT. Together with reference TRBV7-2 and TRBJ2-3, the CDR3 gives the full variable domain: GAGVSQSPSNKVTEKGKDVELRCDPISGHTALYWYRQSLGQGLEFLIYFQGNSAPDKSGLPSDRFSAERTGGSVSTLTIQRTQQEDSAVYLCASSLRSGGGTDTQYFGPGTRLTVL.

V usage is TRBV28 and J usage is TRBJ1-2, with D perhaps matching TRBD1 (6 bases). Germline V gives CDR1 MDHEN, CDR2 SYDVKM. The CDR3 is made up of 16 amino acids. V lost 2 bases to trimming and J lost 2 bases, with 15 bases between them. The CDR3 region has the DNA TGTGCCAGCAGTTTAGCGGGACACACTAAGAACTATGGCTACACCTTC. Translated, it gives CASSLAGHTKNYGYTF.

The J gene is TRBJ1-2, the V gene TRBV19; D ambiguous. Germline CDR1 reads LNHDA; CDR2 reads SQIVND (reference sequence). Trimming stripped 4 bases from V and 7 bases from J, with 16 bases between. This CDR3 has 14 residues. The CDR3 sequence is CASSTKVGSGGYTF. CDR3 bases: TGTGCCAGTAGTACCAAGGTTGGTAGCGGTGGCTACACCTTC.

V gene TRBV19 combines with J gene TRBJ1-6; 7 bases agree with TRBD1. The CDR3 runs 15 residues. Trimming removed 5 bases from V and 4 bases from J; junction bases left unmatched: 5. Looked up from germline, CDR1 is LNHDA and CDR2 is SQIVND (reference sequence). CDR3 sequence (DNA): TGTGCCAGTAGTGGGGACAGAGGGTATAATTCACCCCTCCACTTT. Its protein is CASSGDRGYNSPLHF.

There are a few counts of this clone. This rearrangement joins TRBV7-2 to TRBJ2-3; 7 bases align to TRBD2. The V gene end was trimmed by 2 bases and the J gene end by 5 bases; junction bases not matched to a gene: 4. The CDR3 runs to 14 residues. Germline V lookup: CDR1 SGHTA, CDR2 FQGNSA. Here the CDR3 reads CASSLWTSRDTQYF. DNA of the CDR3: TGTGCCAGCAGCTTATGGACTAGTAGAGATACGCAGTATTTT.

The chain links TRBV15 to TRBJ2-5; 9 positions match TRBD1. Germline V gives CDR1 LNHNV, CDR2 YYDKDF (reference sequence). CDR3 length: 14 residues. The V gene end was trimmed by 6 bases and the J gene end by 2 bases; junction bases not matched to a gene: 4. CDR3 loop: CATRGDRAQETQYF. The CDR3 DNA reads TGTGCCACCAGAGGGGACAGGGCGCAAGAGACCCAGTACTTC.

V usage is TRBV2 and J usage is TRBJ2-2; 7 positions agree with TRBD1. Germline V CDR1 and CDR2: SNHLY, FYNNEI. This CDR3 region has 13 residues. The V gene end was trimmed by 6 bases and the J gene end by 6 bases; junction bases not matched to a gene: 4. For the CDR3, the DNA is TGTGCCAGCAGACGACAGGGTGCCGGGGAGCTGTTTTTT. Translating it yields CASRRQGAGELFF.

With regard to this clone: Relative to the germline gene, one junction end is altered; a read error may explain this. This chain joins TRBV29-1 and TRBJ2-2, with TRBD2 identical over 9 bases. CDR1 and CDR2 from the germline V gene are SQVTM and ANQGSEA. There are 16 residues in the CDR3. The CDR3 DNA reads TGCAGCGTCGGGGATGGGGTAGCGGGAGTGACTCGGGGAGCTGTTTTT. Translated: CSVGDGVAGVTRGAVF.